Listed below are T cell receptor beta chains from one sample, sequenced in a study of blood T cell repertoires in COVID-19. Here immunoSEQ multiplex PCR was the method, and the copy in TCRdb shows in-frame clones only, minus some. The sample includes 250,000 to 300,000 clones, 89% of them seen just once. Sample: peripheral blood. These receptor sequences come from a woman aged 55-69 years with acute or convalescent COVID-19. Both conserved end residues are part of each CDR3. The order of the fields is V gene, CDR3 length, D gene, clone size, J gene, CDR3 protein, CDR3 DNA. A D gene is named only where the DNA matches it firmly. Some rows have no size entry. The others give once, few or many, or a class for an expanded clone.

V: TRBV5-5
length: 15
D: TRBD1
size: NA
J: TRBJ2-5
CDR3: CASTRTGRDQETQYF
DNA: TGTGCCAGCACCCGGACAGGGCGCGACCAAGAGACCCAGTACTTC

V: TRBV5-6
length: 15
D: TRBD1
size: NA
J: TRBJ1-3
CDR3: CASSLFGQGELAIYF
DNA: TGTGCCAGCAGCTTGTTTGGACAGGGAGAGTTAGCCATATATTTT

V: TRBV2
length: 16
D: NA
size: NA
J: TRBJ2-6
CDR3: CASKSTSNSGANVLTF
DNA: TGTGCCAGCAAGTCGACAAGCAACTCTGGGGCCAACGTCCTGACTTTC

V: TRBV7-9
length: 15
D: TRBD2
size: NA
J: TRBJ2-1
CDR3: CASSPRLAGSNEQFF
DNA: TGTGCCAGCAGCCCGAGACTAGCGGGGAGCAATGAGCAGTTCTTC

V: TRBV24-1
length: 13
D: NA
size: NA
J: TRBJ1-2
CDR3: CATSGQQGRGYTF
DNA: TGTGCCACCAGTGGGCAACAGGGCAGGGGCTACACCTTC

V: TRBV7-9
length: 16
D: TRBD2
size: NA
J: TRBJ2-1
CDR3: CASSPKGLAGGVEQFF
DNA: TGTGCCAGCAGCCCAAAAGGACTAGCGGGAGGGGTTGAGCAGTTCTTC

V: TRBV28
length: 17
D: TRBD2
size: NA
J: TRBJ2-7
CDR3: CASSSPGLAGSSYEQYF
DNA: TGTGCCAGCAGTTCGCCAGGACTAGCGGGAAGTTCCTACGAGCAGTACTTC

V: TRBV4-3
length: 19
D: NA
size: NA
J: TRBJ2-4
CDR3: CASSQGFSRRSLAKNIQYF
DNA: TGCGCCAGCAGCCAAGGATTCTCTCGGCGGAGTCTAGCCAAAAACATTCAGTACTTC

V: TRBV11-3
length: 14
D: NA
size: few
J: TRBJ2-7
CDR3: CASSLAGDTYEQYF
DNA: TGTGCCAGCAGCTTAGCGGGAGACACCTACGAGCAGTACTTC

V: TRBV6-1
length: 12
D: NA
size: NA
J: TRBJ2-3
CDR3: CASSEGGKTQYF
DNA: TGTGCCAGCAGTGAAGGAGGCAAAACGCAGTATTTT

V: TRBV3-1/TRBV3-2
length: 16
D: NA
size: NA
J: TRBJ2-3
CDR3: CASSDRDTPSTDTQYF
DNA: TGTGCCAGCAGCGACCGGGACACACCGAGCACAGATACGCAGTATTTT

V: TRBV5-1
length: 14
D: NA
size: NA
J: TRBJ1-1
CDR3: CASSLYGMNTEAFF
DNA: TGCGCCAGCAGCTTATACGGGATGAACACTGAAGCTTTCTTT

V: TRBV7-3
length: 15
D: TRBD2
size: NA
J: TRBJ2-3
CDR3: CASSLAGGPPDTQYF
DNA: TGTGCCAGCAGCTTAGCGGGAGGGCCGCCAGATACGCAGTATTTT

V: TRBV6-5
length: 13
D: NA
size: NA
J: TRBJ2-2
CDR3: CASSYSTSGELFF
DNA: TGTGCCAGCAGTTACTCGACTTCCGGGGAGCTGTTTTTT

V: TRBV10-1
length: 13
D: NA
size: NA
J: TRBJ1-2
CDR3: CAPGQVPRYGYTF
DNA: TGCGCCCCCGGTCAGGTGCCGCGCTATGGCTACACCTTC

V: TRBV6-6
length: 13
D: TRBD1
size: once
J: TRBJ1-3
CDR3: CASRQGAGNTIYF
DNA: TGTGCCAGCCGGCAGGGGGCTGGAAACACCATATATTTT

V: TRBV29-1
length: 13
D: TRBD1
size: once
J: TRBJ1-2
CDR3: CSGQGQGADGYTF
DNA: TGCAGCGGCCAAGGACAGGGGGCGGATGGCTACACCTTC

V: TRBV27
length: 14
D: NA
size: NA
J: TRBJ1-6
CDR3: CASSWEGINSPLHF
DNA: TGTGCCAGCAGTTGGGAGGGGATCAATTCACCCCTCCACTTT

V: TRBV15
length: 16
D: TRBD1
size: NA
J: TRBJ2-1
CDR3: CATSNLLGQGRDEQFF
DNA: TGTGCCACCAGCAACCTTTTGGGACAGGGGAGAGACGAGCAGTTCTTC

V: TRBV7-2
length: 14
D: TRBD1
size: NA
J: TRBJ1-1
CDR3: CASSLGQGSWEAFF
DNA: TGTGCCAGCAGCCTGGGACAGGGTAGCTGGGAAGCTTTCTTT

V: TRBV6-2/TRBV6-3
length: 14
D: TRBD2
size: once
J: TRBJ2-1
CDR3: CASSLGLAGGPVFF
DNA: TGTGCCAGCAGCTTGGGACTAGCGGGAGGGCCGGTGTTCTTC

V: TRBV7-2
length: 14
D: NA
size: NA
J: TRBJ2-3
CDR3: CASSPQGGTDTQYF
DNA: TGTGCCAGCAGCCCACAGGGTGGGACAGATACGCAGTATTTT

V: TRBV7-9
length: 14
D: TRBD1
size: NA
J: TRBJ1-1
CDR3: CASTITGGVAEAFF
DNA: TGTGCCAGCACCATTACAGGGGGGGTCGCTGAAGCTTTCTTT

V: TRBV7-9
length: 15
D: NA
size: NA
J: TRBJ1-5
CDR3: CASSFFNGGNQPQHF
DNA: TGTGCCAGCAGCTTTTTTAACGGGGGCAATCAGCCCCAGCATTTT

V: TRBV25-1
length: 14
D: TRBD1
size: once
J: TRBJ2-2
CDR3: CASSGQGNTGELFF
DNA: TGTGCCAGCTCCGGACAGGGGAACACCGGGGAGCTGTTTTTT